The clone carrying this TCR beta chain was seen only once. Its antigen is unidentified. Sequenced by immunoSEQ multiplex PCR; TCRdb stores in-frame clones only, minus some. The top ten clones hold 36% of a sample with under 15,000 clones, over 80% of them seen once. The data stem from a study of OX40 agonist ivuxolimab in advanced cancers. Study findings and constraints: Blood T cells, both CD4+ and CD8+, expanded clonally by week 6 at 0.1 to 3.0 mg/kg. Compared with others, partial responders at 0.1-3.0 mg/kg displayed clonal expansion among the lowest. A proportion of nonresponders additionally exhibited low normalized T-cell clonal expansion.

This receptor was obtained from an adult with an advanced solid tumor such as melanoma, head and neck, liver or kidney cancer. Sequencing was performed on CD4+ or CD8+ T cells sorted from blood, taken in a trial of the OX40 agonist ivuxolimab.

The CDR3 nucleotides are TGTGCCTGGAGTGAGCGGACAGGGGGCCTTTCACCCCTCCACTTT. Amino acid sequence: CAWSERTGGLSPLHF. The J gene is TRBJ1-6, the V gene TRBV30, with 11 bases aligning to TRBD1. Germline-derived CDR1 and CDR2 are GTSNPN and SVGIG (reference sequence). The CDR3 consists of 15 residues. The J segment lost 9 bases and the V segment lost 1 base, leaving 5 bases of the junction unmatched.